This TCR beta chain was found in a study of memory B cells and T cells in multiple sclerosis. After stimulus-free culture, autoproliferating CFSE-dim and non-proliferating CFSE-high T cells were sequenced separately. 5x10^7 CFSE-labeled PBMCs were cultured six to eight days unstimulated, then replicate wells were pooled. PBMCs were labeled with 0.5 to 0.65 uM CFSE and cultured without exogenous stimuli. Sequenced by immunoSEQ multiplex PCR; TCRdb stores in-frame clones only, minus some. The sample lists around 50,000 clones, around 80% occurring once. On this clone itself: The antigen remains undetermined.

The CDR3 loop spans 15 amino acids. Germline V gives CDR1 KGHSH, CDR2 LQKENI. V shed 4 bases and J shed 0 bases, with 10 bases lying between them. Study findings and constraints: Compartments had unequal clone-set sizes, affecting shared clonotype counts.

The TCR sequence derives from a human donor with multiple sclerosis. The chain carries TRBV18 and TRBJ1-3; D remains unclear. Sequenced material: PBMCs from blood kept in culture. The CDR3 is CASSLTVVSGNTIYF. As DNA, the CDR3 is TGTGCCAGCTCACTAACCGTTGTCTCTGGAAACACCATATATTTT. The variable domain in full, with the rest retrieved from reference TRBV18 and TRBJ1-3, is NAGVMQNPRHLVRRRGQEARLRCSPMKGHSHVYWYRQLPEEGLKFMVYLQKENIIDESGMPKERFSAEFPKEGPSILRIQQVVRGDSAAYFCASSLTVVSGNTIYFGEGSWLTVV.